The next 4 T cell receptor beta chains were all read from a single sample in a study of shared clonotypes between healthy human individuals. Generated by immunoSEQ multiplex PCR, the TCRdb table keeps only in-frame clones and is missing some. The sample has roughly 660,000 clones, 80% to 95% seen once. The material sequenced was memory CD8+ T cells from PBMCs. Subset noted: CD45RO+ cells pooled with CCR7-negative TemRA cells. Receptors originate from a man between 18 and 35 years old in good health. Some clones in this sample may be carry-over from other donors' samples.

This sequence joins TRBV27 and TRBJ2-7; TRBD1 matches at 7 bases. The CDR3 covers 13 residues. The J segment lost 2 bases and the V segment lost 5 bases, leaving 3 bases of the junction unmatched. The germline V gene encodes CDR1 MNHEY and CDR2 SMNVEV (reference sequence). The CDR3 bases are TGTGCCAGCAGTCCGGACAGGCCCTACGAGCAGTACTTC. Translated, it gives CASSPDRPYEQYF.

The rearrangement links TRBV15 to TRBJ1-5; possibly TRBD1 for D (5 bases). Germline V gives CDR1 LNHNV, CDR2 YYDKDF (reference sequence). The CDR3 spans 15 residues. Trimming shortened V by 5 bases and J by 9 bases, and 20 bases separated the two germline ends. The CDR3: CATSDTAGDPRPQHF. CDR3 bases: TGTGCCACCAGCGATACGGCGGGGGACCCTCGGCCCCAGCATTTT. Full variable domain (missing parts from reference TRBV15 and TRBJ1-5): DAMVIQNPRYQVTQFGKPVTLSCSQTLNHNVMYWYQQKSSQAPKLLFHYYDKDFNNEADTPDNFQSRRPNTSFCFLDIRSPGLGDTAMYLCATSDTAGDPRPQHFGDGTRLSIL.

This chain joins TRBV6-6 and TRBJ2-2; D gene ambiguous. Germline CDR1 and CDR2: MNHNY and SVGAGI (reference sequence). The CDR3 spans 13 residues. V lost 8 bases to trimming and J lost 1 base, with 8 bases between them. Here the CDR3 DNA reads TGTGCCAGCTGGAGCCAGAACACCGGGGAGCTGTTTTTT. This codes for CASWSQNTGELFF.

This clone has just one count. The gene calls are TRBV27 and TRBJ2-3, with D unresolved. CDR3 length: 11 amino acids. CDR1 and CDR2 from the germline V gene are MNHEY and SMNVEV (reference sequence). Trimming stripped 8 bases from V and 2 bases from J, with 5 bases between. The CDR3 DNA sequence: TGTGCCAGCCATTCCACAGATACGCAGTATTTT. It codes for CASHSTDTQYF.